This T cell receptor (beta chain) stems from a study of OX40 agonist ivuxolimab in advanced cancers. Clones were sequenced by immunoSEQ multiplex PCR, and TCRdb holds only the in-frame ones, with some missing. The top ten hold about 5% of the sample, which has about 70,000 clones, more than 80% seen once. The CDR3 sequence is 14 residues long. Germline V gives CDR1 SGHRS, CDR2 YFSETQ. Trimming removed 3 bases at V and 0 bases at J, with 9 bases between. Sequences were derived from CD4+ or CD8+ T cells sorted from blood, sampled in a trial of the OX40 agonist ivuxolimab. The chain uses TRBV5-1 and TRBJ1-1; D possibly corresponds to TRBD1 (5 bases). This TCR was sampled from an adult with an advanced solid tumor such as melanoma, head and neck, liver or kidney cancer. The CDR3 sequence: CASSSGGMNTEAFF. The CDR3 DNA sequence: TGCGCCAGCAGCTCCGGGGGGATGAACACTGAAGCTTTCTTT.